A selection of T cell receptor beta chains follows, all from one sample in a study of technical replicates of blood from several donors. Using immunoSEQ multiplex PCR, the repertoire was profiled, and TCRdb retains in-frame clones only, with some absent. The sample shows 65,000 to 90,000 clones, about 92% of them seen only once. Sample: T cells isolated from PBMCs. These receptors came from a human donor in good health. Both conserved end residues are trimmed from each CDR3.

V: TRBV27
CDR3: ASSLGSAGSYGYT

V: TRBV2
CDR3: ASTPRGNTGELF

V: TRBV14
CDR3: ASSPGSKRGTQY

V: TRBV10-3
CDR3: AISDIPGKAQPQH

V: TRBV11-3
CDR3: ASRATGGGIEAF

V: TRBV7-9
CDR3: ASSLRQDSPLH

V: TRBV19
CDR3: ASSIARAGYEQY

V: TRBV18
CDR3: ASSPTQTSLYGVNEQF

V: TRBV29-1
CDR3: SVETGRSTDTQY

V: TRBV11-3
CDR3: ASSPSVGGRAEQY

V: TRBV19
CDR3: ASSIPLDREVRNQPQH

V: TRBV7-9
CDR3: ASSFMNTEAF

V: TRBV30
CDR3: AWVIGNTEAF

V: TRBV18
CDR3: ASSSGRGDQPQH

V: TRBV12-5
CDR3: ASGLVLGQGAEAF

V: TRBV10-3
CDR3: AISVGGVDGYT

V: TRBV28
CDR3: ASSLPGGDRGVDTQY

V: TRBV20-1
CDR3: SAPGRGGYT

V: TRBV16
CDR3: ASSYMRHPEYGYT

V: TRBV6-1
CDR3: ATRYWGTASYEQY

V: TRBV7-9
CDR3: ASSLGTGGEAGNTIY

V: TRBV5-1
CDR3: ASSPDLAGGVPF

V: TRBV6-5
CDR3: ASSYYGQNTEAF

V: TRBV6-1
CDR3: ASSEMRGRNTGELF

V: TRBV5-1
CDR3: ASSPRLAGVTAGDTQY

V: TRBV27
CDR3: ASSLQGNTEAF

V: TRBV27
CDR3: ASSPSGGPLHEQY

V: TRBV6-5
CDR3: ASSYSGQGNQPQH

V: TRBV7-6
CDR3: ASSPLAGEHNEQF

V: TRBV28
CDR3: ASSLRTFPNTEAF

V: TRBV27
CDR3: ASSSRLTSGGPRAGELF

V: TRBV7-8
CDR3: ASSLLTEAF

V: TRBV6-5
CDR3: ASSYEGTGDGEQY

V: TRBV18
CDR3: ASSEGTESYEQY

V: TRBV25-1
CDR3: ASSEYITDKEY

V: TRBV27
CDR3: ASSLGVGGAYEQY

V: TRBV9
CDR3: ASSVGQGTYNEQF

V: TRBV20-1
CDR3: SARPGETQY

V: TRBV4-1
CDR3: ASSQDRRDSEFH

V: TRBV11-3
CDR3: ASSLVAADYEQY

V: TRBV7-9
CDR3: ASSFSVPDTQY

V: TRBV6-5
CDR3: ASSAGGHIQY

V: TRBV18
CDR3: ASSPDRGTHYNNEQF

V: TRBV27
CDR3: ASSPSDRLEQY

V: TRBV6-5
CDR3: ASSRSGVRTDTQY

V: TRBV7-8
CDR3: ASSGQGARGNTIY

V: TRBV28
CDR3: ASSLQGSGNTIY

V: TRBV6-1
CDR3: ASSGQPTGYGYT

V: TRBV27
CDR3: ASRIPGQGESYGYT

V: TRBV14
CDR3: ASSLLAGVLTDTQY

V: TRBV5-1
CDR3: ASSAKGTAYEQY

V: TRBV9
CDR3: ASSVEPQGANYGYT

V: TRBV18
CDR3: ASSPGSGSTDTQY

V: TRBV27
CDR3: ASKSDRLNTEAF

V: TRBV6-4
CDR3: ASSDPGLAGDTQY